The 32 T cell receptor beta chains in this list originate from one sample, sequenced in a study of blood T cell repertoires in COVID-19. The assay was immunoSEQ multiplex PCR, and TCRdb's table has in-frame clones only and misses some. The sample has around 300,000 clones; about 89% are singletons. Sequencing was carried out using peripheral blood. The source is a man aged 45-65 years with acute or convalescent COVID-19.

The rearrangement links TRBV7-6 to TRBJ1-3; D is possibly TRBD1 (5 bases). Between the trimmed V and J ends, which lost 1 base and 0 bases, there was a span of 16 bases. The CDR3 length is 18 residues. Germline values: CDR1 SGHVS, CDR2 FNYEAQ. The CDR3 nucleotides are TGTGCCAGCAGCTTAGTGGGACCTGGAGGGTCCTCTGGAAACACCATATATTTT. Encoded protein: CASSLVGPGGSSGNTIYF.

This chain uses TRBV21-1 with TRBJ2-7; TRBD1 reflects the table's D call only, with no check against the DNA. TRBV21-1 is given as a pseudogene. This CDR3 comprises 13 residues. This CDR3 reads CASSRTVSYEQYF. The CDR3, as DNA: TGTGCCAGCAGCAGGACAGTTTCCTACGAGCAGTACTTC.

This clone was found once. An end of the junction does not agree with germline; a read error may underlie this. The chain employs TRBV4-1 and TRBJ2-7, with D possibly TRBD1 on 6 matching bases. Germline-derived CDR1 and CDR2 are MGHRA and YSYEKL. This CDR3 contains 13 residues. For the CDR3, the DNA is TGCGCCAGCAGCCAAGATCTTCACAGGGACAAGGAATTC. This codes for CASSQDLHRDKEF.

The chain links TRBV12-5 to TRBJ2-5; the D gene is possibly TRBD2 (5 bases). Deletions cut 8 bases from V and 4 bases from J, with 11 bases between. The V gene's germline CDR1 is LGHNT and CDR2 FRNRAP. CDR3 length equals 12 residues. CDR3 region: CASSGLSETQYF. CDR3 coding DNA: TGTGCTAGTTCGGGGTTGTCAGAGACCCAGTACTTC.

The chain combines TRBV9 with TRBJ1-1; 9 bases line up with TRBD1. The CDR3 is 16 amino acids. Germline V gene sequence: CDR1 SGDLS, CDR2 YYNGEE. J lost 0 bases, V lost 0 bases, and 3 bases had no gene match. The CDR3: CASSVDGTGLNTEAFF. CDR3 sequence (DNA): TGTGCCAGCAGCGTAGACGGGACAGGGCTGAACACTGAAGCTTTCTTT.

This clone has a handful of counts. The chain couples TRBV6-5 to TRBJ1-1, with no clear D. Germline-derived CDR1 and CDR2 are MNHEY and SVGAGI. V shed 0 bases and J shed 1 base, with 12 bases lying between them. This CDR3 comprises 16 residues. Here the CDR3 reads CASSYSKSQANTEAFF. In nucleotides, the CDR3 is TGTGCCAGCAGTTACTCAAAGTCCCAGGCGAACACTGAAGCTTTCTTT.

V gene TRBV24-1 combines with J gene TRBJ2-2; 8 bases are a match to TRBD1. The germline V gene encodes CDR1 KGHDR and CDR2 SFDVKD. The J segment lost 3 bases and the V segment lost 4 bases, leaving 12 bases of the junction unmatched. This CDR3 contains 18 residues. The CDR3 DNA follows: TGTGCCACCAGTGACCCCGGGACAGGCCCCGTTGACACCGGGGAGCTGTTTTTT. It encodes CATSDPGTGPVDTGELFF.

The rearrangement links TRBV29-1 to TRBJ1-2; 10 bases agree with TRBD1. Trimming cost V 6 bases and J 4 bases; bases outside gene matches: 8. The CDR3 contains 14 residues. CDR1 is SQVTM and CDR2 is ANQGSEA in the germline V gene. DNA of the CDR3: TGCAGCGTGGCCCAGACAGGGGGCACCTATGGCTACACCTTC. Residues: CSVAQTGGTYGYTF.

The chain uses TRBV3-1 (or the pseudogene TRBV3-2) and TRBJ2-6, with D possibly matching TRBD2 (5 bases). From germline, CDR1 is LGHDT and CDR2 YNNKEL (reference sequence). V was shortened by 4 bases and J by 1 base, with 11 bases between the two germline ends. This CDR3 region has 16 residues. The CDR3 DNA sequence: TGTGCCAGCAGCCTGAGGGCCTTGTCTGGGGCCAACGTCCTGACTTTC. Translating gives CASSLRALSGANVLTF.

The chain links TRBV29-1 to TRBJ1-5; D remains ambiguous. This CDR3 has 13 amino acids. Between the trimmed V and J ends, which lost 4 bases and 4 bases, there was a span of 11 bases. CDR1 and CDR2 from the germline V gene are SQVTM and ANQGSEA. The CDR3 is CSVAREPNQPQHF. CDR3 sequence (DNA): TGCAGCGTTGCCCGGGAACCTAATCAGCCCCAGCATTTT.

J is TRBJ1-2 and V is TRBV6-6, with D tentatively TRBD1 (6 bases). The CDR3 spans 15 residues. V lost 2 bases, J lost 7 bases, and 17 bases lay in between. Germline lookup yields CDR1 MNHNY and CDR2 SVGAGI (reference sequence). CDR3 protein: CASSYPTQGPSGYTF. The CDR3, as DNA: TGTGCCAGCAGTTACCCCACCCAGGGGCCCAGTGGCTACACCTTC.

V gene TRBV6-1 combines with J gene TRBJ1-1, with D tentatively TRBD1 (5 bases). This CDR3 spans 14 amino acids. Between the trimmed V and J ends, which lost 5 bases and 5 bases, there was a span of 15 bases. Per germline, CDR1 MNHNS and CDR2 SASEGT. In DNA form, the CDR3 reads TGTGCCAGCAGTTTGACCCAGGGAGGGACTGAAGCTTTCTTT. It codes for CASSLTQGGTEAFF.

V usage is TRBV30 and J usage is TRBJ1-6; D is ambiguous. The V end was cut by 3 bases, the J end by 8 bases, with 14 bases between. Germline CDR1 GTSNPN, CDR2 SVGIG (reference sequence). The CDR3 contains 14 residues. In DNA, the CDR3 is TGTGCCTGGAGAGTTGGGCCGGTAGATTCACCCCTCCACTTT. Residues: CAWRVGPVDSPLHF.

This clone was observed once. This chain connects TRBV5-1 to TRBJ1-6; 8 positions agree with TRBD1. CDR1 SGHRS and CDR2 YFSETQ come from the germline V gene. The CDR3 runs to 15 residues. V gave up 4 bases and J gave up 5 bases; unmatched junction bases: 5. CDR3 bases: TGCGCCAGCAGCCCAGGACAGGGTAATAATTCACCCCTCCACTTT. Encoded protein: CASSPGQGNNSPLHF.

The chain uses TRBV18 and TRBJ1-1; 7 nucleotides line up with TRBD1. Germline assignment: CDR1 KGHSH and CDR2 LQKENI. The length of the CDR3 is 15 residues. J lost 1 base, V lost 6 bases, and 8 bases had no gene match. The CDR3: CASSPLGQTNTEAFF. The CDR3 DNA follows: TGTGCCAGCTCTCCTTTGGGACAGACGAACACTGAAGCTTTCTTT.

This clone was seen only once. V is TRBV5-6 and J is TRBJ1-2; D may be TRBD1 (6 bases). Germline V lookup: CDR1 SGHDT, CDR2 YYEEEE. This CDR3 is built from 14 residues. The V end lost 1 base, the J end lost 4 bases, and 11 bases lay between the germline ends. As DNA, the CDR3 is TGTGCCAGCAGCTTGTCGAGGACAGTCTATGGCTACACCTTC. Protein sequence: CASSLSRTVYGYTF.

This chain joins TRBV4-1 and TRBJ1-5; D is perhaps TRBD1 (5 bases). V lost 2 bases and J lost 3, with 11 bases in between. This CDR3 contains 15 residues. Looked up from germline, CDR1 is MGHRA and CDR2 is YSYEKL. Written as DNA, the CDR3 is TGCGCCAGCAGCCAACGAGAAGGGGACAATCAGCCCCAGCATTTT. It specifies CASSQREGDNQPQHF.

V usage is TRBV14 and J usage is TRBJ2-3; 13 positions match TRBD2. V gave up 4 bases and J gave up 6 bases; unmatched junction bases: 4. This CDR3 contains 15 residues. The V gene's germline CDR1 is SGHDN and CDR2 FVKESK. The CDR3 sequence: CASSRGTSGVDTQYF. CDR3 coding DNA: TGTGCCAGCAGCCGGGGGACTAGCGGGGTGGATACGCAGTATTTT.

The V call is TRBV19, the J call TRBJ1-1, with D possibly being TRBD1 (5 bases). Trimming left V 1 base short and J 5 bases short, with 14 bases between. CDR3 length equals 15 residues. Germline V gene sequence: CDR1 LNHDA, CDR2 SQIVND (reference sequence). This CDR3 is CASSIGGRVMTEAFF. CDR3 sequence (DNA): TGTGCCAGTAGTATAGGAGGCAGGGTTATGACTGAAGCTTTCTTT.

The V gene is TRBV5-6, the J gene TRBJ1-1; no definite D call. The CDR3 extends over 15 amino acids. V lost 6 bases to trimming and J lost 4 bases, with 19 bases between them. Germline V gene lookup returns CDR1 SGHDT and CDR2 YYEEEE. The CDR3 DNA sequence: TGTGCCAGCACCACCAGAGCGGAGGGAAGCACTGAAGCTTTCTTT. This gives the protein CASTTRAEGSTEAFF.

This sequence joins TRBV2 and TRBJ2-3; 7 positions match TRBD2. The germline gives CDR1 SNHLY, CDR2 FYNNEI. V lost 3 bases, J lost 1 base, and 4 bases stayed unmatched. The CDR3 is 15 residues long. The CDR3 is CASSEGGGRTDTQYF. In DNA, the CDR3 is TGTGCCAGCAGTGAGGGGGGGGGTCGCACAGATACGCAGTATTTT.

This chain connects TRBV4-1 to TRBJ1-2; D unclear. V lost 1 base and J 1 base, leaving 7 bases between the germline ends. The CDR3 spans 14 residues. The germline V gene has CDR1 MGHRA and CDR2 YSYEKL. The CDR3: CASSQGEYNYGYTF. DNA for the CDR3: TGCGCCAGCAGCCAAGGAGAATATAACTATGGCTACACCTTC.

The chain recombines TRBV29-1 with TRBJ1-1; TRBD1 aligns across 7 bases. Per the germline V gene, CDR1 is SQVTM and CDR2 is ANQGSEA. The V segment lost 5 bases and the J segment 2 bases; nucleotides outside the gene matches: 5. This CDR3 contains 13 residues. CDR3 protein: CSVKTGSNTEAFF. CDR3 DNA: TGCAGCGTTAAGACAGGGTCTAACACTGAAGCTTTCTTT. Filled out from reference TRBV29-1 and TRBJ1-1, the complete variable domain reads SAVISQKPSRDICQRGTSLTIQCQVDSQVTMMFWYRQQPGQSLTLIATANQGSEATYESGFVIDKFPISRPNLTFSTLTVSNMSPEDSSIYLCSVKTGSNTEAFFGQGTRLTVV.

The rearrangement links TRBV18 to TRBJ1-1; TRBD1 matches 9 bases. This CDR3 contains 15 residues. Germline V gene data show CDR1 as KGHSH and CDR2 as LQKENI. With V trimmed by 8 bases and J by 3 bases, 10 bases remained unmatched. The CDR3 is CASGATGGKDTEAFF. CDR3 DNA sequence: TGTGCCAGCGGTGCCACAGGGGGCAAGGACACTGAAGCTTTCTTT.

Note on this clone: Since a much larger clone is just one base distant, this may be a read error. The chain uses TRBV2 and TRBJ1-1; D might be TRBD1 (6 bases). Germline V CDR1 and CDR2: SNHLY, FYNNEI. This CDR3 is 11 amino acids long. With 3 bases removed from V and 7 bases from J, the gap between germline ends came to 6 bases. CDR3 bases: TGTGCCAGCAGTGAGGACAGTGAAGCTTTCTTT. Its translation is CASSEDSEAFF.

This clone was detected only a few times. The chain links TRBV3-1 (or the pseudogene TRBV3-2) to TRBJ2-1; the match to TRBD2 covers 15 bases. Germline CDR1 and CDR2: LGHDT and YNNKEL (reference sequence). The CDR3 has 17 residues. J lost 5 bases, V lost 6 bases, and 8 bases had no gene match. CDR3 nucleotide sequence: TGTGCCAGCAGTCTTGGACTAGCGGGGGGGCCACACAATGAGCAGTTCTTC. Its translation is CASSLGLAGGPHNEQFF.

This clone has only one observation. CDR3 coding DNA: TGTGCCAGCAGCCAAGGCCCCCCGCGAGGTATTAATCAGCCCCAGCATTTT. As protein: CASSQGPPRGINQPQHF. The chain recombines TRBV14 with TRBJ1-5; D call uncertain. The CDR3 loop spans 17 amino acids. CDR1 is SGHDN, CDR2 FVKESK, per germline. V lost 1 base, J lost 4 bases, and 17 bases lay in between. Full variable domain (missing parts from reference TRBV14 and TRBJ1-5): EAGVTQFPSHSVIEKGQTVTLRCDPISGHDNLYWYRRVMGKEIKFLLHFVKESKQDESGMPNNRFLAERTGGTYSTLKVQPAELEDSGVYFCASSQGPPRGINQPQHFGDGTRLSIL.

V gene TRBV29-1 combines with J gene TRBJ1-2; tentatively, D is TRBD1 (5 bases). The germline V gene has CDR1 SQVTM and CDR2 ANQGSEA. CDR3 length: 12 amino acids. The V and J ends lost 7 bases and 8 bases respectively, with 17 bases between them. The CDR3 is CSAWEGNGGYTF. DNA for the CDR3: TGCAGCGCCTGGGAGGGGAACGGGGGCTACACCTTC.

This chain joins TRBV5-1 and TRBJ1-2; 7 bases align to TRBD1. The trim removed 4 bases at V and 2 bases at J, leaving 5 bases unmatched. The CDR3 has 14 amino acids. CDR1 and CDR2 (germline): SGHRS, YFSETQ. The DNA of the CDR3 is TGCGCCAGCAGCAGTACAGGGGCAAACTATGGCTACACCTTC. Protein product: CASSSTGANYGYTF.

The CDR3 here is CASSRQGGNQPQHF. CDR3 DNA: TGTGCCAGCAGTCGACAGGGGGGCAATCAGCCCCAGCATTTT. This sequence joins TRBV6-5 and TRBJ1-5; 9 bases are shared with TRBD1. Trimming cost V 5 bases and J 2 bases; bases outside gene matches: 1. The germline gives CDR1 MNHEY, CDR2 SVGAGI. CDR3 size: 14 residues.

The chain recombines TRBV7-2 with TRBJ2-5; D is possibly TRBD2 (6 bases). Deletions cut 2 bases from V and 4 bases from J, with 8 bases between. The germline CDR1 and CDR2 sequences are SGHTA and FQGNSA. The CDR3 extends over 13 amino acids. CDR3 sequence: CASSLKGGETQYF. In nucleotides, the CDR3 is TGTGCCAGCAGCTTAAAGGGAGGAGAGACCCAGTACTTC.

This clone appeared once. The chain couples TRBV11-2 to TRBJ1-4; D remains ambiguous. CDR3 length: 12 amino acids. Trimming cost V 5 bases and J 14 bases, with 15 bases left between them. Germline V gene sequence: CDR1 SGHAT, CDR2 FQNNGV. The CDR3 DNA is TGTGCCAGCAGCCCCCGTCCGGGAGGGCTGTTTTTT. Its protein is CASSPRPGGLFF.